This T cell receptor (beta chain) was sequenced for a study of CD8 T cells in ankylosing spondylitis. MiXCR, run by TCRdb on the 5' RACE reads, gives a single entry per CDR3 protein. The data show 200,000 to 250,000 distinct CDR3 sequences, roughly 10% seen once. This clonotype has ten or more counts. There are 14 residues in the CDR3. The germline gives CDR1 MNHNS, CDR2 SASEGT. V shed 5 bases and J shed 5 bases, with 13 bases lying between them. What was sequenced was blood, either unsorted or a sorted T cell fraction (not recorded which). This chain uses TRBV6-1 with TRBJ1-5; D is undetermined. The TCR comes from a male donor with ankylosing spondylitis or in good health (not recorded which). The CDR3 bases are TGTGCCAGCAGTCCGATGGTGTCCGATCAGCCCCAGCATTTT. Translating gives CASSPMVSDQPQHF.